This T cell receptor (beta chain) was captured by sequencing in a study of T cells in Graves' hyperthyroidism and ophthalmopathy. Study results and limitations: Most thyroid clonotypes that were expanded above 0.001 also turned up in blood.

RNA transcripts were the template for amplifying TCR beta CDR3 regions. A first-round RT-PCR of the TCR CDR3 used the HTBI primer set. TCRdb re-called the multiplex PCR reads through MiXCR, storing one row per CDR3 protein. The table includes 550,000 to 650,000 distinct CDR3 sequences, approximately 15% detected once. This clonotype was seen only a few times. The antigen remains undetermined. Material: blood. The sequence came from a young woman with Graves' hyperthyroidism that later progressed to Graves' ophthalmopathy.

The CDR3: CASSFYPGGNEQYF. In nucleotides, the CDR3 is TGCGCCAGCAGCTTTTACCCAGGGGGGAACGAGCAGTACTTC. The V gene is TRBV5-1, the J gene TRBJ2-7, with TRBD1 as a possible D gene (7 bases). Per the germline V gene, CDR1 is SGHRS and CDR2 is YFSETQ. The V gene lost 2 bases and the J gene lost 5 bases, with 14 bases spanning the gap. This CDR3 is built from 14 residues.